A selection of T cell receptor beta chains follows, all from one sample in a study of identical twins. TCRdb re-called the 5' RACE reads with MiXCR, one entry per CDR3 protein. Of about 240,000 distinct CDR3 sequences detected, roughly a tenth appear once; the ten largest clones hold less than 12%. The sample consisted of memory T cells sorted from blood. The receptors were gathered from a man aged 45-65 years in good health. Both conserved end residues are part of each CDR3. The D gene is left open where the match is weak. Rows give clone size only sometimes, using once, few, many, or a class for an expanded clone.

J gene | D gene | clone size | V gene | CDR3 DNA | CDR3 protein
TRBJ2-7 | TRBD1 | . | TRBV5-6 | TGTGCCAGCAGCTCGGACAGGGGGCTATTCTACGAGCAGTACTTC | CASSSDRGLFYEQYF
TRBJ1-2 | . | many | TRBV20-1 | TGCAGTGCTCCCTCCGGGACACACTCCCCTTCCTTCTATGGCTACACCTTC | CSAPSGTHSPSFYGYTF
TRBJ2-5 | . | many | TRBV30 | TGTGCCTGGAGTGTAGGTTCGAGGAGGGGAGGAGAGACCCAGTACTTC | CAWSVGSRRGGETQYF
TRBJ2-5 | . | . | TRBV28 | TGTGCCAGCCGGGGCGGAAAAGAGACCCAGTACTTC | CASRGGKETQYF
TRBJ2-5 | TRBD1 | few | TRBV9 | TGTGCCAGCAGCCCCTTGGCGGGACAGGGGAAAGAGACCCAGTACTTC | CASSPLAGQGKETQYF
TRBJ2-1 | TRBD1 | few | TRBV20-1 | TGCAGTGCTAGAGTCGGGACAGGGGGTGGGGAGCAGTTCTTC | CSARVGTGGGEQFF
TRBJ2-7 | TRBD2 | few | TRBV7-2 | TGTGCCAGCAGCACCGGACTAGCCCCCTACGAGCAGTACTTC | CASSTGLAPYEQYF
TRBJ2-3 | TRBD2 | many | TRBV7-6 | TGTGCCAGCAGCTTAGGAGGCGGGAGGGCGACAGATACGCAGTATTTT | CASSLGGGRATDTQYF
TRBJ2-3 | . | few | TRBV19 | TGTGCCAGTAGTCCGGCGGGTCTAGCCGGCGGTGGTACGCAGTATTTT | CASSPAGLAGGGTQYF
TRBJ2-7 | . | few | TRBV6-6 | TGTGCCAGCCGATCTAGCGACTACGAGCAGTACTTC | CASRSSDYEQYF
TRBJ2-1 | TRBD2 | few | TRBV7-2 | TGTGCCAGCAGCATAGGCGGTGGCGGGAGTTTCTACAATGAGCAGTTCTTC | CASSIGGGGSFYNEQFF
TRBJ1-1 | . | many | TRBV5-1 | TGTGCCAGCAGCTTGCAGGGTATGAACACTGAAGCTTTCTTT | CASSLQGMNTEAFF
TRBJ1-5 | . | few | TRBV19 | TGTGCCAGTAGTATTGAGGGGCATAGCAATCAGCCCCAGCATTTT | CASSIEGHSNQPQHF
TRBJ1-1 | TRBD1 | many | TRBV27 | TGTGCCAGCAGTTTATGGGGGACAGAGACTGAAGCTTTCTTT | CASSLWGTETEAFF
TRBJ2-7 | TRBD2 | many | TRBV25-1 | TGTGCCAGCAGTGGCCGAGGGACTAGCGGCTCTAGGGAGCAGTACTTC | CASSGRGTSGSREQYF
TRBJ2-1 | TRBD2 | . | TRBV20-1 | TGCAGTGCCAGACTAGCGGGAGTCAATGAGCAGTTCTTC | CSARLAGVNEQFF
TRBJ1-4 | . | few | TRBV5-1 | TGCGCCAGCAGCTTGACCAGCGATAATGAAAAACTGTTTTTT | CASSLTSDNEKLFF
TRBJ2-1 | TRBD2 | few | TRBV4-2 | TGTGCCAGCAGCGCCTCGGGACTAGCGGGACTTGAGCAGTTCTTC | CASSASGLAGLEQFF
TRBJ1-6 | . | many | TRBV6-1 | TGTGCCAGCAGCCCCGAGGGGAGCTATAATTCACCCCTCCACTTT | CASSPEGSYNSPLHF
TRBJ2-7 | . | . | TRBV4-1 | TGCGCCAGCAGCCAATTCAGAGCCTACGAGCAGTACTTC | CASSQFRAYEQYF
TRBJ2-1 | TRBD2 | many | TRBV12-3/TRBV12-4 | TGTGCCAGCAGTTTTCTGGCCGGGAGGGCTTTCGATGAGCAGTTCTTC | CASSFLAGRAFDEQFF
TRBJ2-5 | TRBD2 | many | TRBV20-1 | TGCAGTGCACCCGGACTAGCGGGAGACGAGACCCAGTACTTC | CSAPGLAGDETQYF
TRBJ2-2 | . | few | TRBV7-2 | TGTGCCAGCAGCGTCCTCACAGGGGGGGAGCTGTTTTTT | CASSVLTGGELFF
TRBJ2-7 | TRBD2 | . | TRBV27 | TGTGCCAGCAGTACAATAAGCGGGGGGCCCCTCTCCTACGAGCAGTACTTC | CASSTISGGPLSYEQYF
TRBJ1-5 | TRBD1 | many | TRBV28 | TGTGCCAGCAGTTTACGGGGGGACAGGGTTCAGCCCCAGCATTTT | CASSLRGDRVQPQHF
TRBJ2-7 | . | . | TRBV18 | TGTGCCAGCTCACCACCCGACAGATACGAGCAGTACTTC | CASSPPDRYEQYF
TRBJ1-5 | . | . | TRBV20-1 | TGCAGTGCTTCCAGGGGTGGAAGCAATCAGCCCCAGCATTTT | CSASRGGSNQPQHF
TRBJ1-1 | TRBD1 | many | TRBV5-1 | TGCGCCAGCAGCGGGGACAGTCCGATCCCTTTCTTT | CASSGDSPIPFF
TRBJ1-6 | . | medium-sized | TRBV27 | TGTGCCAGCTCTCTTTTCGGCGCAGGGTCTTCACCCCTCCACTTT | CASSLFGAGSSPLHF
TRBJ1-6 | TRBD1 | many | TRBV6-1 | TGTGCCAGCAGTGAGACAGGGTTTAATTCACCCCTCCACTTT | CASSETGFNSPLHF
TRBJ1-1 | . | . | TRBV4-1 | TGCGCCAGCAGCCAACAACAGCTTATGAACACTGAAGCTTTCTTT | CASSQQQLMNTEAFF
TRBJ2-7 | TRBD1 | many | TRBV7-2 | TGTGCCAGCAGCATAACCCCAGGGGGCGCCTACGAGCAGTACTTC | CASSITPGGAYEQYF
TRBJ1-1 | . | few | TRBV2 | TGTGCCAGCAAACAAGGCGGGGGTACTGGGGGATACACTGAAGCTTTCTTT | CASKQGGGTGGYTEAFF
TRBJ2-7 | TRBD1 | many | TRBV18 | TGTGCCAGCTCACCACGGGACAGGGCCTCCTACGAGCAGTACTTC | CASSPRDRASYEQYF
TRBJ1-2 | . | few | TRBV2 | TGTGCCAGCAGCCCGGACAGCATTTATGGCTACACCTTC | CASSPDSIYGYTF
TRBJ2-1 | . | many | TRBV20-1 | TGCAGTGCTAGTGGCAGGGGGGCCGGTTCCTACAATGAGCAGTTCTTC | CSASGRGAGSYNEQFF
TRBJ2-5 | TRBD2 | many | TRBV7-6 | TGTGCCAGCAGCGTTAGCGGGGGAGGTGAGACCCAGTACTTC | CASSVSGGGETQYF
TRBJ2-1 | TRBD1 | many | TRBV15 | TGTGCCACCAGCGCCAGACAGGGGTCCGGCGTTGAGCAGTTCTTC | CATSARQGSGVEQFF
TRBJ2-4 | TRBD1 | few | TRBV20-1 | TGCAGTTCCCTTCAGGGGGGACAGGGGGCTATTATGAGGAACATTCAGTACTTC | CSSLQGGQGAIMRNIQYF
TRBJ2-7 | TRBD1 | . | TRBV11-2 | TGTGCCAGCAGACTTCGGGACAGATCCTACGAGCAGTACTTC | CASRLRDRSYEQYF
TRBJ1-2 | TRBD1 | . | TRBV5-1 | TGCGCCAGCAGCCCGACAGGGGCTAACTATGGCTACACCTTC | CASSPTGANYGYTF
TRBJ2-1 | TRBD2 | many | TRBV5-4 | TGTGCCAGCAGCTCATTGGGACTACCCGACAATGAGCAGTTCTTC | CASSSLGLPDNEQFF
TRBJ2-7 | TRBD2 | . | TRBV12-3/TRBV12-4 | TGTGCCAGCAGCCTGCTAGCGGGGGGGCTCGGCGAGCAGTACTTC | CASSLLAGGLGEQYF
TRBJ2-3 | . | many | TRBV15 | TGTGCCACCGCCTTAAATGCGGATACGCAGTATTTT | CATALNADTQYF
TRBJ2-7 | TRBD2 | . | TRBV29-1 | TGCAGCGTTAGGACTAGCGGGAGCTACGAGCAGTACTTC | CSVRTSGSYEQYF
TRBJ1-5 | . | few | TRBV30 | TGTGCCTGGAGTGTACCATACAGTAGCAATCAGCCCCAGCATTTT | CAWSVPYSSNQPQHF